This TCR beta chain derives from a study of T-cell reconstitution after alpha-beta-depleted transplantation in children. Points on this clonotype: Its antigen is undetermined.

CDR1 and CDR2 from the germline V gene are MDHEN and SYDVKM. The CDR3 sequence is 13 residues long. The V end was cut by 7 bases, the J end by 4 bases, with 11 bases between. Study-level findings and limits: Most T-cell counts and diversity one year after the transplant came from T cells that were newly produced. Expanded graft clones, several hundred of them, were reportedly the source of alpha-beta T cells about two months after transplant.

During its preparation, the TCRbeta library received unique molecular identifiers. TCRdb called the PCR reads again in MiXCR, with one record for every CDR3 protein. The top ten hold 27% of the sample, which has 440,000 or so distinct CDR3 sequences, roughly two fifths seen once. The chain employs TRBV28 and TRBJ2-1; maybe TRBD2 (6 bases). Sequences were derived from PBMCs, sampled before TCRalphabeta/CD19-depleted stem cell transplant. The origin of this receptor is a girl aged 2 to 9 with aplastic anemia, due to receive a stem cell transplant. The CDR3 loop reads CASKGTGYNEQFF. Here the CDR3 DNA reads TGTGCCAGCAAGGGGACTGGGTACAATGAGCAGTTCTTC.